A selection of T cell receptor beta chains follows, all from one sample in a study of T cell repertoires in cytomegalovirus infection. Using its own MiXCR run on the reads, TCRdb lists one record per CDR3 protein. The sample holds 300,000 to 400,000 distinct CDR3 sequences, 25% to 30% seen once. Their antigens remain unidentified. Sequenced material: cultured PBMCs, taken from culture after CMV antigen stimulation. These receptor sequences come from a human donor in good health (CMV status not recorded). Some clones in this sample may be carry-over from other donors' samples. CDR3s include the opening cysteine and the closing phenylalanine or tryptophan. Each record gives: CDR3 length, D gene, V gene, J gene, clone size, CDR3 DNA, CDR3 protein. D genes are given only for firm matches. For some rows the clone size is stated as once, few or many, or as a class when expanded; others skip it.

18,NA,TRBV7-2,TRBJ2-2,few,TGTGCCAGCAGCTTAGGGGGTTGGTGGGAGGAACACACCGGGGAGCTGTTTTTT,CASSLGGWWEEHTGELFF
14,TRBD1,TRBV18,TRBJ2-1,NA,TGTGCCAGCTCAACCTCTACAGGGGGGAATGAGCAGTTCTTC,CASSTSTGGNEQFF
19,NA,TRBV11-2,TRBJ2-3,NA,TGTGCCAGCAGCTTAAAGACAGGGACTTTTGGAGGATCAGCAGATACGCAGTATTTT,CASSLKTGTFGGSADTQYF
17,TRBD1,TRBV24-1,TRBJ2-5,NA,TGTGCCACCAGTGATTCCGCTGAACAGGGGGCTAGAAAGACCCAGTACTTC,CATSDSAEQGARKTQYF
18,NA,TRBV19,TRBJ2-1,NA,TGTGCCAGTAGTATACGGGACGGAAGAGAACTCGTTAACAATGAGCAGTTCTTC,CASSIRDGRELVNNEQFF
16,TRBD2,TRBV4-2,TRBJ2-2,many,TGTGCCAGCAGCCCGACTAGCGGGAGGGATGCCGGGGAGCTGTTTTTT,CASSPTSGRDAGELFF
18,NA,TRBV7-3,TRBJ2-6,few,TGTGCCAGCAGCTTGGGTGACAGACTCAGCTCTGGGGCCAACGTCCTGACTTTC,CASSLGDRLSSGANVLTF
15,NA,TRBV6-5,TRBJ1-5,NA,TGTGCCAGCAGTTACTCGGGCGGAGCGTATCAGCCCCAGCATTTT,CASSYSGGAYQPQHF
17,TRBD2,TRBV15,TRBJ2-5,NA,TGTGCCACCAGCAGAGATATCGGCGGGAGGGGCGAAGAGACCCAGTACTTC,CATSRDIGGRGEETQYF
11,NA,TRBV7-6,TRBJ2-5,few,TGTGCCAGCAGCAACGGGGAGACCCAGTACTTC,CASSNGETQYF
12,NA,TRBV19,TRBJ2-1,NA,TGTGCCAGTAGTATCGGTCTGAATGAGCAGTTCTTC,CASSIGLNEQFF
19,TRBD2,TRBV10-3,TRBJ2-4,many,TGTGCCATCAGTGTGGAGCGGGGGGGCACAAATGTGGCCAAAAACATTCAGTACTTC,CAISVERGGTNVAKNIQYF
14,NA,TRBV11-2,TRBJ2-2,many,TGTGCCAGCCGCGCCGGGACAACAACCGGGGAGCTGTTTTTT,CASRAGTTTGELFF
16,TRBD2,TRBV5-6,TRBJ2-5,NA,TGTGCCAGCAGCTTGGTCAAGCGGGGGGGCCTCGAGACCCAGTACTTC,CASSLVKRGGLETQYF
12,NA,TRBV20-1,TRBJ1-2,NA,TGCAGTGCTAGACCTAAGACAGTCGGCTACACCTTC,CSARPKTVGYTF
16,NA,TRBV11-2,TRBJ2-3,NA,TGTGCCAGCAGCCCCCGTGCCCAGGGAGGCACAGATACGCAGTATTTT,CASSPRAQGGTDTQYF
15,TRBD2,TRBV27,TRBJ2-7,NA,TGTGCCAGCAGCACTTCGGGACTAGGGACTTACGAGCAGTACTTC,CASSTSGLGTYEQYF
15,NA,TRBV7-2,TRBJ2-5,many,TGTGCCAGCAGCTTAGACGGAGGGATTGCAGAGACCCAGTACTTC,CASSLDGGIAETQYF
15,TRBD2,TRBV7-2,TRBJ2-2,few,TGTGCCAGCAAATTAAGCTCGGGAGGAACCGGGGAGCTGTTTTTT,CASKLSSGGTGELFF
14,NA,TRBV7-2,TRBJ1-2,many,TGTGCCAGCAGCTTAGAATACGGCCGTGGAGGCTACACCTTC,CASSLEYGRGGYTF
16,TRBD1,TRBV28,TRBJ1-2,NA,TGTGCCAGCTTCCCGACCCGGGACAGGGGCATCTATGGCTACACCTTC,CASFPTRDRGIYGYTF
15,NA,TRBV2,TRBJ2-3,once,TGTGCCAGCAGTTTTGACTTACCAAGGCCAGATACGCAGTATTTT,CASSFDLPRPDTQYF
16,TRBD2,TRBV7-2,TRBJ2-7,many,TGTGCCAGCAGCCTCACTAGCGGGAGGAGGACCTACGAGCAGTACTTC,CASSLTSGRRTYEQYF
15,NA,TRBV5-5,TRBJ1-2,NA,TGTGCCAGCAGCGAAGGCGGGGGGTCTAACTATGGCTACACCTTC,CASSEGGGSNYGYTF
14,NA,TRBV12-3/TRBV12-4,TRBJ1-3,few,TGTGCCAGCACCCCTGATCCGGTTGGAAACACCATATATTTT,CASTPDPVGNTIYF